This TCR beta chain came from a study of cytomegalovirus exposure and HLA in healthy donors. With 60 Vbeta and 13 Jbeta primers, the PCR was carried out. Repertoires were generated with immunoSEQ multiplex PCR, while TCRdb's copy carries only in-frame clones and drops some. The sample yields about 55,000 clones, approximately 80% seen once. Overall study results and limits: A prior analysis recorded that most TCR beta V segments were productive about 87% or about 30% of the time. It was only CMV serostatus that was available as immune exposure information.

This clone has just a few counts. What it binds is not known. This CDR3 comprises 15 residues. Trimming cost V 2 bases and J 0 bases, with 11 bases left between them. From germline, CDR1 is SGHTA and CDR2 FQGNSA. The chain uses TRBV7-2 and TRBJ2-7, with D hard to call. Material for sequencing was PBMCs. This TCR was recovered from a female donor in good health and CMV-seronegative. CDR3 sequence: CASSLSLANSYEQYF. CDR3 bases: TGTGCCAGCAGCTTAAGTTTGGCCAACTCCTACGAGCAGTACTTC. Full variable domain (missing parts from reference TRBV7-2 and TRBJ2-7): GAGVSQSPSNKVTEKGKDVELRCDPISGHTALYWYRQSLGQGLEFLIYFQGNSAPDKSGLPSDRFSAERTGGSVSTLTIQRTQQEDSAVYLCASSLSLANSYEQYFGPGTRLTVT.